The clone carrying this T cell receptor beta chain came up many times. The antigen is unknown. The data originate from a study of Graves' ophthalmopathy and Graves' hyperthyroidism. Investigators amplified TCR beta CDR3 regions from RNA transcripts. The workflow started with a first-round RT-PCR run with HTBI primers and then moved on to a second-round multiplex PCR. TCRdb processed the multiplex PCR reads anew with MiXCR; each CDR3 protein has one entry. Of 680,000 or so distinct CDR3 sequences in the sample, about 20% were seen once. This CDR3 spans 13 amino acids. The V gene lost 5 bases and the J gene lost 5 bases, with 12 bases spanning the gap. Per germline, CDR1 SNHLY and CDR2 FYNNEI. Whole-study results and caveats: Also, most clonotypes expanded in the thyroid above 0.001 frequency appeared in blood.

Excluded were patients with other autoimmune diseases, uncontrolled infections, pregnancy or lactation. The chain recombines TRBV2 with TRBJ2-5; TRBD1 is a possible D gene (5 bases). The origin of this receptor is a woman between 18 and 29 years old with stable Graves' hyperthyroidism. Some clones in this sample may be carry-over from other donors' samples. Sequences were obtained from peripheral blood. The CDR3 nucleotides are TGTGCCAGCAGTCCCAGGGTACGGGAGACCCAGTACTTC. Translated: CASSPRVRETQYF.